This TCR beta chain derives from a study of OX40 agonist ivuxolimab in advanced cancers. As for the study in general: Mean age approximately 59 years, range about 23 to 80; nearly 85% male. General study findings and limits: The CD4+ and CD8+ T cells in the blood had expanded clonally by week 6 at 0.1 to 3.0 mg/kg.

This CDR3 comprises 14 residues. Per the germline V gene, CDR1 is MGHDK and CDR2 is SYGVNS. V dropped 9 bases and J dropped 9; count of bases not matched to a gene: 15. In the case of this clone: The antigen remains undetermined.

Peripheral blood came from all dose cohorts at three timepoints. Sequenced by immunoSEQ multiplex PCR; TCRdb stores in-frame clones only, minus some. This table holds fewer than 85,000 clones, around 92% found once. The sequences come from CD4+ or CD8+ T cells sorted from blood, collected in a trial of the OX40 agonist ivuxolimab. This chain joins TRBV25-1 and TRBJ1-1; 8 nucleotides line up with TRBD1. This TCR was sampled from an adult with an advanced solid tumor such as melanoma, head and neck, liver or kidney cancer. This CDR3 is CASQVTGGAIQAFF. The CDR3 DNA sequence: TGTGCCAGTCAGGTAACAGGGGGGGCTATCCAAGCTTTCTTT.